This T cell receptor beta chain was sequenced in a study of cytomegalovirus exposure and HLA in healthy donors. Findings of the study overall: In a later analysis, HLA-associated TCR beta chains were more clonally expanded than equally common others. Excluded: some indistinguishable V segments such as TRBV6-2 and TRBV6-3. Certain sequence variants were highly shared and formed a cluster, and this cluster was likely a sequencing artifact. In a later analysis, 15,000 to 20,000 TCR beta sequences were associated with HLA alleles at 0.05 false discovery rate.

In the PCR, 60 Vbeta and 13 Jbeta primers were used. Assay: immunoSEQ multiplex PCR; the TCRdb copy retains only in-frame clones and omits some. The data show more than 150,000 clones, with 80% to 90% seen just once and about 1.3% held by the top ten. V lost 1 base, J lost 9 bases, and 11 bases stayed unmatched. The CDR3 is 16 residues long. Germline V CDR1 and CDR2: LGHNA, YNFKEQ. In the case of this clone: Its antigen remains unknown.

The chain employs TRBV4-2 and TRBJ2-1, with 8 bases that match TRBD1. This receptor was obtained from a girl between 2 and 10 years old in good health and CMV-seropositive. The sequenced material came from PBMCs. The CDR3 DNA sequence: TGTGCCAGCAGCCAAGTAGCCAGGGGGCTTCTTAGTGAGCAGTTCTTC. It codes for CASSQVARGLLSEQFF.